One sample yielded the 15 T cell receptor beta chains listed below, sequenced in a study of vaccination effects on CD4 cells after COVID-19. No antigen has been identified for these receptors. Assay: immunoSEQ multiplex PCR; the TCRdb copy retains only in-frame clones and omits some. The top ten clones hold more than 3.5% of a sample with approximately 57,000 clones, about 81% of them seen once. Subsequent to a culture period of 10 days, CD4+ T cells were isolated. Two doses of BNT162b2 or mRNA-1273 vaccine were administered to participants. The material sequenced was CD4+ T cells from PBMCs cultured without peptide, taken after COVID-19 vaccination. These TCRs come from a human donor who received a COVID-19 vaccine.

The chain has TRBV27 and TRBJ1-6, with 7 nucleotides matching TRBD1. This CDR3 is built from 15 residues. The ends lost 4 bases at V and 7 bases at J; junction bases unmatched: 7. Germline lookup yields CDR1 MNHEY and CDR2 SMNVEV (reference sequence). In nucleotides, the CDR3 is TGTGCCAGCAGTTGGGCCGGGACAGCCAATTCACCCCTCCACTTT. It yields the protein CASSWAGTANSPLHF.

The chain joins TRBV18 to TRBJ2-5; 8 nucleotides line up with TRBD1. The junction had 4 bases not matched to a gene; V was cut back by 8 bases and J by 2 bases. There are 13 residues in the CDR3. The germline V gene has CDR1 KGHSH and CDR2 LQKENI. CDR3 residues: CASRQGSQETQYF. Here the CDR3 DNA reads TGTGCCAGCCGACAGGGGTCTCAAGAGACCCAGTACTTC.

This sequence joins TRBV11-3 and TRBJ2-2, with D possibly matching TRBD2 (6 bases). The CDR3 contains 15 residues. Germline loops: CDR1 SGHNT, CDR2 YENEEA. Trimming shortened V by 5 bases and J by 4 bases, and 14 bases separated the two germline ends. For the CDR3, the DNA is TGTGCCAGCAGCCCGCGGCTCGGGGGCACCGGGGAGCTGTTTTTT. It codes for CASSPRLGGTGELFF.

The rearrangement uses TRBV18 and TRBJ1-1, with a weak D call TRBD1 (5 bases). Trimming stripped 3 bases from V and 5 bases from J, with 16 bases between. The CDR3 is 15 residues long. Germline V gene lookup returns CDR1 KGHSH and CDR2 LQKENI. CDR3 coding DNA: TGTGCCAGCTCACCGGGCCAGGGTCAACCTACTGAAGCTTTCTTT. Translated, it gives CASSPGQGQPTEAFF.

The chain recombines TRBV5-1 with TRBJ2-5; no firm D call. Germline lookup yields CDR1 SGHRS and CDR2 YFSETQ. Trimming took 4 bases from V and 5 from J, leaving 15 bases between them. The CDR3 loop spans 14 amino acids. CDR3 nucleotides: TGCGCCAGCAGCCCGGGTGCCAACTGGGAGACCCAGTACTTC. It codes for CASSPGANWETQYF.

The V and J genes are TRBV6-1 and TRBJ1-2, with D maybe TRBD1 (6 bases). Trimming removed 3 bases at V and 4 bases at J, with 15 bases between. CDR3 size: 15 residues. Germline CDR1 reads MNHNS; CDR2 reads SASEGT. The CDR3 protein is CASSDPGAGSYGYTF. In DNA, the CDR3 is TGTGCCAGCAGTGATCCGGGGGCGGGTAGCTATGGCTACACCTTC.

V gene TRBV25-1 combines with J gene TRBJ2-7; D possibly corresponds to TRBD2 (5 bases). This CDR3 has 14 residues. CDR1 and CDR2 (germline): MGHDK, SYGVNS. Trimming took 4 bases from V and 3 from J, leaving 13 bases between them. In DNA, the CDR3 is TGTGCCAGCAGTGTTGGAGGAGGTCACTACGAGCAGTACTTC. The encoded protein is CASSVGGGHYEQYF.

V gene TRBV2 combines with J gene TRBJ1-2; D gene ambiguous. This CDR3 is built from 15 residues. Trimming left V 7 bases short and J 2 bases short, with 17 bases between. Per germline, CDR1 SNHLY and CDR2 FYNNEI. The CDR3 DNA is TGTGCCAGCACCCTCACCCAGGACTCGAACTATGGCTACACCTTC. It is translated as CASTLTQDSNYGYTF. Together with reference TRBV2 and TRBJ1-2, the CDR3 gives the full variable domain: EPEVTQTPSHQVTQMGQEVILRCVPISNHLYFYWYRQILGQKVEFLVSFYNNEISEKSEIFDDQFSVERPDGSNFTLKIRSTKLEDSAMYFCASTLTQDSNYGYTFGSGTRLTVV.

The J gene is TRBJ2-7, the V gene TRBV14; weak D call: TRBD2 (6 bases). The CDR3 totals 16 residues. Germline V lookup: CDR1 SGHDN, CDR2 FVKESK. Trimming removed 5 bases at V and 3 bases at J, with 20 bases between. The DNA of the CDR3 is TGTGCCAGCAGCACACAATGGAGGGGAAGGAGCTACGAGCAGTACTTC. Protein product: CASSTQWRGRSYEQYF.

The genes are TRBV20-1 and TRBJ1-1; a weak D match, TRBD1 (5 bases). V was cut by 3 bases and J by 0 bases, with 14 bases left in between. Germline assignment: CDR1 DFQATT and CDR2 SNEGSKA (reference sequence). The CDR3 is 15 amino acids. CDR3 sequence reads: CSASVPGTVNTEAFF. The CDR3 nucleotides are TGCAGTGCTAGTGTTCCCGGGACTGTGAACACTGAAGCTTTCTTT.

There are a few counts of this clone. This chain uses TRBV7-2 with TRBJ1-2; TRBD1 is a possible D gene (5 bases). The germline V gene has CDR1 SGHTA and CDR2 FQGNSA. The CDR3 spans 13 residues. Trimming stripped 1 base from V and 7 bases from J, with 10 bases between. CDR3 protein: CASSLGGGGGYTF. In DNA, the CDR3 is TGTGCCAGCAGCTTAGGTGGGGGGGGTGGCTACACCTTC.

This rearrangement joins TRBV27 to TRBJ2-7, with a possible D match to TRBD1 (6 bases). The CDR3 length is 14 residues. V shed 6 bases and J shed 1 base, with 13 bases lying between them. CDR1 and CDR2 from the germline V gene are MNHEY and SMNVEV (reference sequence). The CDR3 sequence: CASSPSQGSYEQYF. The CDR3 bases are TGTGCCAGCAGCCCTTCACAGGGATCCTACGAGCAGTACTTC.

V and J are TRBV3-1 (or the pseudogene TRBV3-2) and TRBJ1-3; possibly TRBD1 for D (6 bases). This CDR3 has 17 amino acids. Germline V gene data show CDR1 as LGHDT and CDR2 as YNNKEL (reference sequence). V was cut by 3 bases and J by 3 bases, with 18 bases left in between. CDR3 sequence: CASSQGLTGTYGNTIYF. The CDR3 DNA sequence: TGTGCCAGCAGCCAGGGGTTAACAGGGACGTATGGAAACACCATATATTTT.

This clone was observed once. The genes are TRBV5-1 and TRBJ1-1; unclear D gene. This CDR3 is built from 13 residues. Germline CDR1 is SGHRS and CDR2 is YFSETQ. V lost 4 bases, J lost 8 bases, and 15 bases lay in between. This CDR3 reads CASSRGAAVEAFF. CDR3 DNA sequence: TGCGCCAGCAGCCGGGGAGCGGCTGTCGAAGCTTTCTTT.

The J gene is TRBJ1-4, the V gene TRBV7-9; 10 bases map to TRBD1. Germline values: CDR1 SEHNR, CDR2 FQNEAQ (reference sequence). The length of the CDR3 is 14 residues. With V trimmed by 4 bases and J by 7 bases, 3 bases remained unmatched. CDR3 DNA sequence: TGTGCCAGCAGCTCGACAGGGGGCTTTGAAAAACTGTTTTTT. Encoded protein: CASSSTGGFEKLFF.